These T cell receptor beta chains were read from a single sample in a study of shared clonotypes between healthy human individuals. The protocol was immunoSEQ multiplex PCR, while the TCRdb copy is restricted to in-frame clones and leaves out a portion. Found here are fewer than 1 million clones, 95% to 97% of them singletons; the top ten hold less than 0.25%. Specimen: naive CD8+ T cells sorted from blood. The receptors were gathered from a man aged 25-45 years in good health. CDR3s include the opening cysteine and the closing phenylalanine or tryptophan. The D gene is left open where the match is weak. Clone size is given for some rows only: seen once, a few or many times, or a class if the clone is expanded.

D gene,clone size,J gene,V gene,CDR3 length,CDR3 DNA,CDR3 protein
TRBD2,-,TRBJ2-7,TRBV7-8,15,TGTGCCAGCACCGAGAGGGACGGGGGGTACTACGAGCAGTACTTC,CASTERDGGYYEQYF
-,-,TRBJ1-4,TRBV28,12,TGTGCCAGCAGTTTAAAAGCGAAAAAACTGTTTTTT,CASSLKAKKLFF
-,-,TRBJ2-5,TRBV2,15,TGTGCCAGCAGTGATTCCGCAGGGTACCAAGAGACCCAGTACTTC,CASSDSAGYQETQYF
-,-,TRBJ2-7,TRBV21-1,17,TGTGCCAGCAGCACCCCCGGGACTAGCGGGAGGGCCCGGGAGCAGTACTTC,CASSTPGTSGRAREQYF
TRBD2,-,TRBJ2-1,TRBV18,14,TGTGCCAGCTCACCCGGGAGGGGCTTTAATGAGCAGTTCTTC,CASSPGRGFNEQFF
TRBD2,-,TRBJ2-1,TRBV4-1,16,TGCGCCAGCAGCCAAGGAGAGGGAGGGACCTACAATGAGCAGTTCTTC,CASSQGEGGTYNEQFF
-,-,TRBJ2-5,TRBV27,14,TGTGCCAGCAGTCCCCTAGGGGAAAAAGAGACCCAGTACTTC,CASSPLGEKETQYF
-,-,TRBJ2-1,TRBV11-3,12,TGTGCCAGCAGCTATTATAGGGGTGAGCAGTTCTTC,CASSYYRGEQFF
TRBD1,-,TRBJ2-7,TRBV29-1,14,TGCAGCGTTGAAGGTCCCGGGACAGGCTACGAGCAGTACTTC,CSVEGPGTGYEQYF
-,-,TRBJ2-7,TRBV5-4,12,TGTGCCAGCAGCTTGGGTGGGGTCGAGCAGTACTTC,CASSLGGVEQYF
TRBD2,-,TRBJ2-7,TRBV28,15,TGTGCCAGCAGTTCGGGACTAGCGGAGAACTACGAGCAGTACTTC,CASSSGLAENYEQYF
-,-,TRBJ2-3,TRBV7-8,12,TGTGCCAGCAGCACACACTCGGATACGCAGTATTTT,CASSTHSDTQYF
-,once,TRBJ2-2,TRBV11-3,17,TGTGCCAGCAGCTCTTACGGAGCGGTCGGAGGATCCGGGGAGCTGTTTTTT,CASSSYGAVGGSGELFF
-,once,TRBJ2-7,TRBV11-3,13,TGTGCCAGCAGCTCCCGGGACAACTACGAGCAGTACTTC,CASSSRDNYEQYF
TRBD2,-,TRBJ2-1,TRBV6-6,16,TGTGCCAGCAGTTACTCGGGCGAGCGGGGGAACAATGAGCAGTTCTTC,CASSYSGERGNNEQFF
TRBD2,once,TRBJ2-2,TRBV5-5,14,TGTGCCAGCAGCAATAGCGGGATTTCCGGGGAGCTGTTTTTT,CASSNSGISGELFF
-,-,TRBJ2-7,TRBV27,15,TGTGCCAGCAGTCTGAGGGGCGACCTTATTTACGAGCAGTACTTC,CASSLRGDLIYEQYF
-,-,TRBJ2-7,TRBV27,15,TGTGCCAGCAGCCTCGGACAGAACCCATCCTACGAGCAGTACTTC,CASSLGQNPSYEQYF
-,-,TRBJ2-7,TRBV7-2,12,TGTGCCAGCAGCCACGGGACGTACGAGCAGTACTTC,CASSHGTYEQYF
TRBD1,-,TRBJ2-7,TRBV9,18,TGTGCCAGCACCAACCTCCCGGGGGGACAGGGGGAATCGTACGAGCAGTACTTC,CASTNLPGGQGESYEQYF
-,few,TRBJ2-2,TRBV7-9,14,TGTGCCAGCAGCTTTCCAGGGAACACCGGGGAGCTGTTTTTT,CASSFPGNTGELFF
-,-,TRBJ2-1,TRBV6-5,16,TGTGCCAGCAGTTACTCAAGCTACATTCCAGGCGATGAGCAGTTCTTC,CASSYSSYIPGDEQFF
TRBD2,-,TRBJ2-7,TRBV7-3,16,TGTGCCAGCAGCCCCTCGGGGAGAGCGGGGGCGTACGAGCAGTACTTC,CASSPSGRAGAYEQYF
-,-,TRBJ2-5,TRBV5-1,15,TGCGCCAGCAGCTTGGGTTGGGGGCAACAAGAGACCCAGTACTTC,CASSLGWGQQETQYF
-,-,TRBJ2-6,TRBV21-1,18,-,CASSKVARGSSGANVLTF
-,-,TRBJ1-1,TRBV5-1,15,TGCGCCAGCAGCTTGGCGTACTGGGAGAACACTGAAGCTTTCTTT,CASSLAYWENTEAFF
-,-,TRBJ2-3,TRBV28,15,TGTGCCAGCACCGGGAGGGACAGATACACAGATACGCAGTATTTT,CASTGRDRYTDTQYF
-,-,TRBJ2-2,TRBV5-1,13,TGCGCCAGCATTGCGGGAAACACCGGGGAGCTGTTTTTT,CASIAGNTGELFF
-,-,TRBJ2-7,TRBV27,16,TGTGCCAGCAGTTTATACACGGGAATGAAGGCCTACGAGCAGTACTTC,CASSLYTGMKAYEQYF
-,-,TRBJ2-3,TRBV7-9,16,TGTGCCAGCAGCCCCAATTCGGGGCGGCCCACAGATACGCAGTATTTT,CASSPNSGRPTDTQYF
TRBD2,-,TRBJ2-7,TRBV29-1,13,TGCAGCGTTCGACTAGCGGGAGCCTACGAGCAGTACTTC,CSVRLAGAYEQYF
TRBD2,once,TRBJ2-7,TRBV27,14,TGTGCCAGCAGTCACGGGACTAGCGGATACGAGCAGTACTTC,CASSHGTSGYEQYF
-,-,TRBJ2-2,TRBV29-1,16,TGCAGCGTTGATGGGGCAGGGGGGACGAGGGCCGGGGAGCTGTTTTTT,CSVDGAGGTRAGELFF
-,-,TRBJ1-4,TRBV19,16,TGTGCCAGTAGTATAGTCGGGGGTGCAACTAATGAAAAACTGTTTTTT,CASSIVGGATNEKLFF
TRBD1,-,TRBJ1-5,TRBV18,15,TGTGCCAGCTCCCCAGGACAGGGATTCGATCAGCCCCAGCATTTT,CASSPGQGFDQPQHF
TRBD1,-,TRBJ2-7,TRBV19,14,TGTGCCAGTAGTTTACAGGGGCTTGTCAACGAGCAGTACTTC,CASSLQGLVNEQYF
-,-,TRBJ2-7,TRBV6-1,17,TGTGCCAGCAGTGAACTGGGGGGCGCGACAGGACGATACGAGCAGTACTTC,CASSELGGATGRYEQYF
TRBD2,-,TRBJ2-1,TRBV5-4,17,TGTGCCAGCAGCCGGGGGGACTACTCCGGCTCCTACAATGAGCAGTTCTTC,CASSRGDYSGSYNEQFF
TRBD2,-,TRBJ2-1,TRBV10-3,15,TGTGCCATCAGTGAGTCGACTAGCGGGAGTAATGAGCAGTTCTTC,CAISESTSGSNEQFF
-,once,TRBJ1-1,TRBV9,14,TGTGCCAGCAGCGTGGGAGATACTGACACTGAAGCTTTCTTT,CASSVGDTDTEAFF
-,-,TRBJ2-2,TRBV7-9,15,TGTGCCAGCAGCTTAGACCCCGAGCACACCGGGGAGCTGTTTTTT,CASSLDPEHTGELFF
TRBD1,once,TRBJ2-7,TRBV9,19,TGTGCCAGCAGCTCCTCGACAGGGGGCGCAGCGGGAGTCTCTAGCGAGCAGTACTTC,CASSSSTGGAAGVSSEQYF